This T cell receptor beta chain was identified during a study of regulatory T cells in long-lasting Graves disease. Building of the TCR beta libraries involved iRepertoire HTBI primers and Arm-PCR of CDR3 regions. TCRdb called the multiplex PCR reads again in MiXCR, with one record for every CDR3 protein. The data contain about 460,000 distinct CDR3 sequences, 20% to 25% of them singletons. This CDR3 spans 13 amino acids. With 6 bases removed from V and 1 base from J, the gap between germline ends came to 7 bases. In its sample, this clonotype was seen a few times. Noted time point: persistent/refractory GD, antithyroid drugs over 5 years with positive TRAb. Extracted RNA from PBMCs served as the source of the TCR library.

This sequence joins TRBV12-3 or TRBV12-4 and TRBJ1-5; no clear D. Here the sequenced sample was peripheral blood mononuclear cells (PBMCs), taken when the disease was refractory, from a patient treated with antithyroid drugs. This clonotype was obtained from a female donor with Graves disease. The DNA of the CDR3 is TGTGCCAGCAGGGAGATGAGCAATCAGCCCCAGCATTTT. This sequence encodes CASREMSNQPQHF.